A selection of T cell receptor beta chains follows, all from one sample in a study of Graves' ophthalmopathy and Graves' hyperthyroidism. TCRdb re-derived calls from the multiplex PCR reads in MiXCR, one entry per CDR3 protein. The top ten hold around 10% of the sample, which has over a million distinct CDR3 sequences, about 40% seen once. Sequencing was carried out using peripheral blood or thyroid tissue (not recorded which). The origin of the receptors is an adult man with Graves' hyperthyroidism. The CDR3 runs from the conserved cysteine through the conserved F or W. The order of the fields is D gene, J gene, V gene, clone size, CDR3 protein, CDR3 DNA. D genes are given only for firm matches. Clone sizes are given selectively: once, few, many, or a class where the clone is expanded.

D gene: .; J gene: TRBJ2-5; V gene: TRBV7-9; clone size: many; CDR3 protein: CASSVPGETQYF; CDR3 DNA: TGTGCCAGCAGCGTACCAGGGGAGACCCAGTACTTC
D gene: .; J gene: TRBJ1-1; V gene: TRBV19; clone size: many; CDR3 protein: CASSISQGVMAEAFF; CDR3 DNA: TGTGCCAGTAGTATCTCACAGGGAGTCATGGCTGAAGCTTTCTTT
D gene: TRBD2; J gene: TRBJ2-5; V gene: TRBV7-8; clone size: many; CDR3 protein: CASSLALAGGAQYF; CDR3 DNA: TGTGCCAGCAGCTTAGCCCTAGCGGGAGGGGCCCAGTACTTC
D gene: .; J gene: TRBJ1-2; V gene: TRBV12-3/TRBV12-4; clone size: few; CDR3 protein: CASTHPRRTNYGYTF; CDR3 DNA: TGTGCCAGCACTCACCCCCGACGGACTAACTATGGCTACACCTTC
D gene: .; J gene: TRBJ1-2; V gene: TRBV28; clone size: .; CDR3 protein: CASGTSGGLYGYTF; CDR3 DNA: TGTGCCAGCGGTACATCTGGGGGGTTGTATGGCTACACCTTC
D gene: TRBD1; J gene: TRBJ1-1; V gene: TRBV25-1; clone size: few; CDR3 protein: CASSASGQGRYTEAFF; CDR3 DNA: TGTGCCAGCAGTGCCTCAGGACAGGGGCGCTACACTGAAGCTTTCTTT
D gene: TRBD1; J gene: TRBJ2-5; V gene: TRBV2; clone size: .; CDR3 protein: CASRDRGPGETQYF; CDR3 DNA: TGTGCCAGCAGGGACAGGGGGCCAGGAGAGACCCAGTACTTC
D gene: TRBD1; J gene: TRBJ2-7; V gene: TRBV7-6; clone size: .; CDR3 protein: CASSPSPGQGAEQYF; CDR3 DNA: TGTGCCAGCAGCCCCTCCCCGGGACAGGGGGCCGAGCAGTACTTC
D gene: .; J gene: TRBJ2-3; V gene: TRBV25-1; clone size: few; CDR3 protein: CASSEPYFHTQYF; CDR3 DNA: TGTGCCAGCAGTGAACCGTATTTCCATACGCAGTATTTT
D gene: .; J gene: TRBJ1-2; V gene: TRBV10-2; clone size: .; CDR3 protein: CASSEDRPGYTF; CDR3 DNA: TGCGCCAGCAGTGAAGACAGGCCTGGCTACACCTTC
D gene: TRBD2; J gene: TRBJ2-5; V gene: TRBV5-5; clone size: many; CDR3 protein: CASSLLASGTHEETQYF; CDR3 DNA: TGTGCCAGCAGCTTGCTGGCTAGCGGGACACACGAAGAGACCCAGTACTTC
D gene: .; J gene: TRBJ1-2; V gene: TRBV15; clone size: .; CDR3 protein: CATSRGWGRQSGGYTF; CDR3 DNA: TGTGCCACCAGCAGAGGGTGGGGTAGGCAGTCAGGAGGCTACACCTTC
D gene: .; J gene: TRBJ1-1; V gene: TRBV29-1; clone size: .; CDR3 protein: CSGYRVGTEAFF; CDR3 DNA: TGCAGCGGTTACAGGGTGGGCACTGAAGCTTTCTTT
D gene: .; J gene: TRBJ2-7; V gene: TRBV6-2/TRBV6-3; clone size: many; CDR3 protein: CASGWEQYF; CDR3 DNA: TGTGCCAGCGGATGGGAGCAGTACTTC
D gene: .; J gene: TRBJ1-1; V gene: TRBV30; clone size: .; CDR3 protein: CAWMTIGVRPEAFF; CDR3 DNA: TGTGCCTGGATGACAATTGGGGTTCGCCCTGAAGCTTTCTTT
D gene: TRBD1; J gene: TRBJ1-2; V gene: TRBV18; clone size: .; CDR3 protein: CASSPYTGGGEGYTF; CDR3 DNA: TGTGCCAGCTCCCCTTACACAGGGGGAGGAGAGGGCTACACCTTC
D gene: .; J gene: TRBJ1-1; V gene: TRBV19; clone size: many; CDR3 protein: CASSIHLNTEAFF; CDR3 DNA: TGTGCCAGTAGTATTCACCTCAACACTGAAGCTTTCTTT
D gene: TRBD2; J gene: TRBJ2-5; V gene: TRBV6-5; clone size: .; CDR3 protein: CASSGRGGSETQYF; CDR3 DNA: TGTGCCAGCAGTGGGCGGGGGGGGTCGGAGACCCAGTACTTC
D gene: .; J gene: TRBJ1-6; V gene: TRBV6-2/TRBV6-3; clone size: many; CDR3 protein: CASSLSFAGNSPLHF; CDR3 DNA: TGTGCCAGCAGCCTGTCGTTCGCCGGGAATTCACCCCTCCACTTT
D gene: .; J gene: TRBJ1-6; V gene: TRBV11-2; clone size: .; CDR3 protein: CASSWAELKGSPLHF; CDR3 DNA: TGTGCCAGCAGCTGGGCCGAACTGAAGGGTTCACCCCTCCACTTT
D gene: .; J gene: TRBJ1-4; V gene: TRBV10-3; clone size: .; CDR3 protein: CASSYGTRGYEKLFF; CDR3 DNA: TGTGCCAGCAGTTACGGGACAAGGGGGTACGAAAAACTGTTTTTT
D gene: TRBD1; J gene: TRBJ1-6; V gene: TRBV15; clone size: .; CDR3 protein: CASRQGHQPLHF; CDR3 DNA: TGTGCCAGCAGACAGGGGCATCAGCCCCTCCACTTT
D gene: .; J gene: TRBJ1-6; V gene: TRBV7-8; clone size: many; CDR3 protein: CASSLESRNSPLHF; CDR3 DNA: TGTGCCAGCAGCTTAGAGTCGAGAAATTCACCCCTCCACTTT
D gene: TRBD2; J gene: TRBJ2-7; V gene: TRBV29-1; clone size: many; CDR3 protein: CSVGGLAGVVSYEQYF; CDR3 DNA: TGCAGCGTTGGCGGACTAGCGGGAGTCGTCTCCTACGAGCAGTACTTC
D gene: TRBD1; J gene: TRBJ1-2; V gene: TRBV29-1; clone size: .; CDR3 protein: CSVAKPGDRAPYGYTF; CDR3 DNA: TGCAGCGTGGCCAAACCTGGGGACAGAGCCCCTTATGGCTACACCTTC
D gene: .; J gene: TRBJ1-2; V gene: TRBV6-1; clone size: few; CDR3 protein: CASSEAGQNYGYTF; CDR3 DNA: TGTGCCAGCAGTGAAGCAGGACAGAACTATGGCTACACCTTC
D gene: .; J gene: TRBJ2-6; V gene: TRBV9; clone size: many; CDR3 protein: CASSVQGAGANVLTF; CDR3 DNA: TGTGCCAGCAGCGTACAGGGTGCTGGGGCCAACGTCCTGACTTTC
D gene: .; J gene: TRBJ1-2; V gene: TRBV15; clone size: once; CDR3 protein: CATSREVGGASYGYTF; CDR3 DNA: TGTGCCACCAGCAGAGAAGTGGGGGGCGCTTCCTATGGCTACACCTTC
D gene: .; J gene: TRBJ2-7; V gene: TRBV30; clone size: .; CDR3 protein: CAWSVGEPYEQYF; CDR3 DNA: TGTGCCTGGAGTGTGGGGGAACCCTACGAGCAGTACTTC
D gene: TRBD1; J gene: TRBJ1-1; V gene: TRBV9; clone size: .; CDR3 protein: CASSQREGQGWTEAFF; CDR3 DNA: TGTGCCAGCAGCCAACGAGAGGGACAGGGGTGGACTGAAGCTTTCTTT
D gene: .; J gene: TRBJ1-3; V gene: TRBV7-9; clone size: many; CDR3 protein: CASSQDLGGNTIYF; CDR3 DNA: TGTGCCAGCAGCCAAGATTTGGGAGGAAACACCATATATTTT
D gene: .; J gene: TRBJ1-1; V gene: TRBV2; clone size: .; CDR3 protein: CASKERGNTEAFF; CDR3 DNA: TGTGCCAGCAAGGAGCGGGGGAACACTGAAGCTTTCTTT
D gene: TRBD1; J gene: TRBJ1-5; V gene: TRBV10-3; clone size: .; CDR3 protein: CARDPGTGLLPQHF; CDR3 DNA: TGTGCTAGAGATCCCGGGACAGGCCTTTTGCCCCAGCATTTT
D gene: .; J gene: TRBJ2-7; V gene: TRBV14; clone size: .; CDR3 protein: CASPAKDGSYEQYF; CDR3 DNA: TGTGCCAGCCCAGCTAAGGACGGGTCCTACGAGCAGTACTTC
D gene: .; J gene: TRBJ1-1; V gene: TRBV6-5; clone size: few; CDR3 protein: CASSYSRSENTEAFF; CDR3 DNA: TGTGCCAGCAGTTACTCTCGGAGTGAGAACACTGAAGCTTTCTTT
D gene: TRBD2; J gene: TRBJ2-7; V gene: TRBV5-6; clone size: .; CDR3 protein: CASSPAAGGPGEQYF; CDR3 DNA: TGTGCCAGCAGCCCCGCGGCGGGAGGGCCTGGTGAGCAGTACTTC
D gene: .; J gene: TRBJ2-7; V gene: TRBV7-2; clone size: many; CDR3 protein: CASSSTRQSYEQYF; CDR3 DNA: TGTGCCAGCAGCTCCACCCGACAGTCCTACGAGCAGTACTTC
D gene: .; J gene: TRBJ1-1; V gene: TRBV20-1; clone size: .; CDR3 protein: CSASSQGRDEAFF; CDR3 DNA: TGCAGTGCCAGCAGCCAAGGAAGGGATGAAGCTTTCTTT
D gene: .; J gene: TRBJ2-5; V gene: TRBV20-1; clone size: many; CDR3 protein: CSASAGIGIQETQYF; CDR3 DNA: TGCAGTGCTAGTGCCGGTATCGGTATCCAAGAGACCCAGTACTTC
D gene: TRBD1; J gene: TRBJ1-1; V gene: TRBV7-2; clone size: many; CDR3 protein: CASSQTQGAGAFF; CDR3 DNA: TGTGCCAGCAGCCAGACGCAGGGGGCGGGAGCTTTCTTT
D gene: TRBD2; J gene: TRBJ2-7; V gene: TRBV19; clone size: few; CDR3 protein: CASAYGLAYEQYF; CDR3 DNA: TGTGCCAGTGCGTACGGACTAGCCTACGAGCAGTACTTC
D gene: .; J gene: TRBJ2-3; V gene: TRBV5-1; clone size: few; CDR3 protein: CASSFGSDTQYF; CDR3 DNA: TGCGCCAGCAGCTTTGGTTCAGATACGCAGTATTTT
D gene: .; J gene: TRBJ2-7; V gene: TRBV7-2; clone size: many; CDR3 protein: CASNAGTQTYEQYF; CDR3 DNA: TGTGCCAGCAACGCCGGGACACAGACCTACGAGCAGTACTTC
D gene: TRBD1; J gene: TRBJ2-5; V gene: TRBV10-3; clone size: .; CDR3 protein: CAISESQGETQYF; CDR3 DNA: TGTGCCATCAGTGAGTCACAGGGGGAGACCCAGTACTTC
D gene: .; J gene: TRBJ2-7; V gene: TRBV18; clone size: .; CDR3 protein: CASSPLGGQGSYEQYF; CDR3 DNA: TGTGCCAGCTCACCATTAGGTGGGCAGGGCTCCTACGAGCAGTACTTC
D gene: .; J gene: TRBJ1-5; V gene: TRBV7-9; clone size: .; CDR3 protein: CASSIYLCSVGTDSNQPQHF; CDR3 DNA: .
D gene: .; J gene: TRBJ2-5; V gene: TRBV5-1; clone size: many; CDR3 protein: CASSLVGSPQETQYF; CDR3 DNA: TGCGCCAGCAGCTTGGTGGGCAGCCCCCAGGAGACCCAGTACTTC
D gene: .; J gene: TRBJ2-5; V gene: TRBV27; clone size: few; CDR3 protein: CASSQGIPGGAETQYF; CDR3 DNA: TGTGCCAGCAGCCAAGGGATCCCAGGTGGTGCAGAGACCCAGTACTTC
D gene: .; J gene: TRBJ1-1; V gene: TRBV20-1; clone size: few; CDR3 protein: CSAKEGRGLNTEAFF; CDR3 DNA: TGCAGTGCTAAAGAAGGGCGTGGGCTGAACACTGAAGCTTTCTTT
D gene: TRBD1; J gene: TRBJ1-5; V gene: TRBV19; clone size: .; CDR3 protein: CASSIGTGVQQPQHF; CDR3 DNA: TGTGCCAGTAGTATCGGGACAGGGGTCCAGCAGCCCCAGCATTTT
D gene: TRBD2; J gene: TRBJ2-7; V gene: TRBV10-3; clone size: many; CDR3 protein: CAISESGGLAGYEQYF; CDR3 DNA: TGTGCCATCAGTGAGTCGGGGGGACTAGCAGGCTACGAGCAGTACTTC